A single sample gave rise to the 9 T cell receptor beta chains below, sequenced in a study of tumor-infiltrating lymphocytes in oesophageal squamous cell carcinoma. TCRdb reprocessed the PCR reads via MiXCR and lists one record per CDR3 protein. The table has 7,000 to 9,000 distinct CDR3 sequences, approximately 14% seen once. The sample was blood. Receptors originate from a male donor with esophageal squamous cell carcinoma.

The CDR3 reads CASSPRTDYEQYF. The CDR3 DNA reads TGTGCCAGCTCACCAAGGACAGACTACGAGCAGTACTTC. This chain connects TRBV18 to TRBJ2-7, with D tentatively TRBD1 (6 bases). The CDR3 length is 13 residues. The germline V gene encodes CDR1 KGHSH and CDR2 LQKENI. The germline V and J ends were trimmed by 2 bases and 3 bases, with 8 bases remaining between them.

This clonotype was counted ten times or more. The chain uses TRBV19 and TRBJ1-6; D perhaps matches TRBD1 (5 bases). CDR3 size: 16 residues. Trimming took off 7 bases at V and 5 bases at J, with 18 bases between the two ends. Germline V gene sequence: CDR1 LNHDA, CDR2 SQIVND (reference sequence). The CDR3: CASTSGRGSHNSPLHF. For the CDR3, the DNA is TGTGCCAGTACGTCTGGGAGGGGATCCCATAATTCACCCCTCCACTTT.

By its share, this clonotype is large. The chain has TRBV7-3 and TRBJ2-1, with 10 bases aligning to TRBD2. The V and J ends lost 6 bases and 7 bases, in that order; junction bases with no gene match: 9. CDR1 is SGHTA, CDR2 FQGTGA, per germline. The CDR3 extends over 15 amino acids. CDR3 protein: CASSTGLAGVNEQFF. The CDR3 bases are TGTGCCAGCAGTACCGGTCTAGCGGGGGTTAATGAGCAGTTCTTC.

A note on this clonotype: The conserved phenylalanine or tryptophan normally closing the CDR3 is absent here, so this likely arose from a read error. The DNA is omitted, as the CDR3 cannot be located on it reliably, and the CDR3 follows TCRdb's listing. The chain combines TRBV7-2 with TRBJ2-3; TRBD1 is the table's D call, not checked against the DNA. Per germline, CDR1 SGHTA and CDR2 FQGNSA. Including both end residues, the CDR3 is 16 amino acids long. CDR3 region: CASSTIRGQETQYFGP.

This clonotype is termed large. In nucleotides, the CDR3 is TGTGCCAGCAGCTTAGCCTGGGGTAGCGGGGGGAACTCAGATACGCAGTATTTT. Amino acid sequence: CASSLAWGSGGNSDTQYF. This rearrangement joins TRBV7-9 to TRBJ2-3, with 10 bases identical to TRBD2. V dropped 0 bases and J dropped 4; count of bases not matched to a gene: 10. The germline gives CDR1 SEHNR, CDR2 FQNEAQ (reference sequence). The CDR3 loop spans 18 amino acids.

For this clonotype: This sequence may be a read error, since a much larger clone differs from it by one base. The chain has TRBV24-1 and TRBJ2-1, with D uncertain. V was cut by 2 bases and J by 10 bases, with 14 bases left in between. CDR1 is KGHDR, CDR2 SFDVKD, per germline. CDR3 length: 14 residues. CDR3 in amino acids: CATSDSREVYEQFF. CDR3 DNA sequence: TGTGCCACCAGTGATTCTCGTGAGGTTTACGAGCAGTTCTTC.

This clonotype showed up many times. The J gene is TRBJ2-5, the V gene TRBV19, with D possibly being TRBD1 (6 bases). CDR3 size: 13 residues. CDR1 is LNHDA and CDR2 is SQIVND in the germline V gene (reference sequence). V lost 2 bases and J 4 bases, leaving 8 bases between the germline ends. The CDR3 sequence is CASSIQGPETQYF. CDR3 coding DNA: TGTGCCAGTAGTATACAGGGGCCAGAGACCCAGTACTTC.

This clonotype was recorded at least ten times. This chain links TRBV27 with TRBJ1-2, with D possibly TRBD1 on 5 matching bases. Between the trimmed V and J ends, which lost 3 bases and 4 bases, there was a span of 15 bases. This CDR3 contains 15 residues. The V gene's germline CDR1 is MNHEY and CDR2 SMNVEV (reference sequence). CDR3 loop: CASSLSGGQRYGYTF. CDR3 in DNA: TGTGCCAGCAGTTTGAGCGGGGGTCAGCGCTATGGCTACACCTTC.

A remark on this clonotype: This CDR3 is missing its conserved last phenylalanine or tryptophan, likely due to a read error. The DNA is left out, because the CDR3 cannot be placed on it with certainty; the CDR3 is given as TCRdb lists it. The V and J genes are TRBV7-7 and TRBJ2-7; no check of the table's D call, TRBD1, against the DNA was made. The CDR3 length equals 16 residues, ends included. Per germline, CDR1 SSHAT and CDR2 FNYEAQ (reference sequence). This chain's CDR3 is CASSPLATGSGYTFGS.